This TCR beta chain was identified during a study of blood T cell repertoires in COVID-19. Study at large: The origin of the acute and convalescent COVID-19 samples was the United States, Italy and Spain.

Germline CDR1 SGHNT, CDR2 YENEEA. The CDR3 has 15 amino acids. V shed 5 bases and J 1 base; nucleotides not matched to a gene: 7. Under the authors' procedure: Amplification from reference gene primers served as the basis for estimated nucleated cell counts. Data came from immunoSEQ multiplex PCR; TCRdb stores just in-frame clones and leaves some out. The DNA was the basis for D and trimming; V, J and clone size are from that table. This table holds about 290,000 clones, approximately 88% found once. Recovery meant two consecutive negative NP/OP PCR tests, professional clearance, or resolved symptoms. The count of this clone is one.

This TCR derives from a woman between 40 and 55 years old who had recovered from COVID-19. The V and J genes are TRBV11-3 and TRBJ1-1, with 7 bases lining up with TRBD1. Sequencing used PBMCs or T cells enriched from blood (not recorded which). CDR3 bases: TGTGCCAGCAGCCAATCCAGGGGGTCGAACACTGAAGCTTTCTTT. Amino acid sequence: CASSQSRGSNTEAFF.